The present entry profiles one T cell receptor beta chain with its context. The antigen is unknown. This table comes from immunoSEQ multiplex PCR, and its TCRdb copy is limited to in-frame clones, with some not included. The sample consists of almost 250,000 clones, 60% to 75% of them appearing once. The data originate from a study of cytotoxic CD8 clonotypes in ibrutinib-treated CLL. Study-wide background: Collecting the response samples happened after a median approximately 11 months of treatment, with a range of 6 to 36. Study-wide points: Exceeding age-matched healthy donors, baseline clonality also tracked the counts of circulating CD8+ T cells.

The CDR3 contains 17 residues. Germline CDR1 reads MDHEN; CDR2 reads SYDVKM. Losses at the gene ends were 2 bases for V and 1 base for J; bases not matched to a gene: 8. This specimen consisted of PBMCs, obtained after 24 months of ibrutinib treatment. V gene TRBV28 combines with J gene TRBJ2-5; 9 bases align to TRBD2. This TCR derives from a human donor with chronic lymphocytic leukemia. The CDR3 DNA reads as TGTGCCAGCAGTTTACAACCGGGACTAGCCGTCCAAGAGACCCAGTACTTC. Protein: CASSLQPGLAVQETQYF.